This T cell receptor (beta chain) comes out of a study of cytomegalovirus exposure and HLA in healthy donors. PCR involved 60 Vbeta and 13 Jbeta primers. Libraries were prepared by immunoSEQ multiplex PCR; TCRdb keeps only in-frame clonotypes and omits some of them. The repertoire has 100,000 to 150,000 clones, roughly a tenth of them found once; the top ten carry approximately 4.4%. CDR3 length: 13 residues. From germline, CDR1 is MNHEY and CDR2 SMNVEV (reference sequence). Deletions cut 6 bases from V and 7 bases from J, with 13 bases between. Study findings and constraints: TCR beta V- and J-gene trimming, according to a later analysis, was linked to a missense DCLRE1C variant. Analyzed later, association rates of TCRs varied across HLA loci, with DRB1 most and HLA-C fewest. Excluded were some V segments that proved indistinguishable, including TRBV6-2 and TRBV6-3.

This clone showed up just a few times. Its specificity is unknown. Sequencing was performed on PBMCs. The TCR was taken from a woman under 30 in good health and CMV-seropositive. The gene calls are TRBV27 and TRBJ2-1; a possible D gene is TRBD2 (5 bases). DNA of the CDR3: TGTGCCAGCAGCACACTAGTGGTGAATGAGCAGTTCTTC. Its translation: CASSTLVVNEQFF.